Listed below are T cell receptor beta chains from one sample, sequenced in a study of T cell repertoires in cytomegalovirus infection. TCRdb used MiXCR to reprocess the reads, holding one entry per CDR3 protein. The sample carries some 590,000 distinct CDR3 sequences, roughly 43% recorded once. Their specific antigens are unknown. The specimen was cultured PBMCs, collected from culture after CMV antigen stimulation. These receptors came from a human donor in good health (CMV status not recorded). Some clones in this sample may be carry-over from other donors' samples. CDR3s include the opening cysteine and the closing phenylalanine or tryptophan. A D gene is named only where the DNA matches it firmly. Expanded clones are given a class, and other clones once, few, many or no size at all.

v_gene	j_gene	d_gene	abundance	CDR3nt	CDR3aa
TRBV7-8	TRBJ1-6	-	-	TGTGCCAGCAGCTCCAGCTACACAGAGTATAATTCACCCCTCCACTTT	CASSSSYTEYNSPLHF
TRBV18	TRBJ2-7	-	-	TGTGCCAGCTCACCAACGGCAGGAGATGCCGAGCAGTACTTC	CASSPTAGDAEQYF
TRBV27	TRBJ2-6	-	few	TGTGCCAGCAGTTGGGGCACTGGGGCCAACGTCCTGACTTTC	CASSWGTGANVLTF
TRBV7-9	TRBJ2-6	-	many	TGTGCCAGCAGCCAAGACTCTGGGGCCAACGTCCTGACTTTC	CASSQDSGANVLTF
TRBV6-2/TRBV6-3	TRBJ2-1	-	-	TGTGCCAGCCACGGCAGCTCCTACAATGAGCAGTTCTTC	CASHGSSYNEQFF
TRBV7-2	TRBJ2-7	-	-	TGTGCCAGCAGTCCCACGTTAACAGTCTCGACCTACGAGCAGTACTTC	CASSPTLTVSTYEQYF
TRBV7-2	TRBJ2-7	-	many	TGTGCCAGCAGCCGGGACACCTACGAGCAGTACTTC	CASSRDTYEQYF
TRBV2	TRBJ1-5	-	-	TGTGCCAGCAGTATCAACAGGTATAGCCAGCCCCAGCATTTT	CASSINRYSQPQHF
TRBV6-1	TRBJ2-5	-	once	TGTGCCAGCAGTGAAAGGTGGTGGGAGACCCAGTACTTC	CASSERWWETQYF
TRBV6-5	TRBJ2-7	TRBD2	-	TGTGCCAGCAGACCGAGGACTAGCGGGTCCTACGAGCAGTACTTC	CASRPRTSGSYEQYF
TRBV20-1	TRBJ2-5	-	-	TGCAGTGCTAGGGACGTCGTGGCTGGGACGGAGACCCAGTACTTC	CSARDVVAGTETQYF
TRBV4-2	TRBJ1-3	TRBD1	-	TGTGCCAGCAGCCAAGATAGGGGGCAGGGGGCGAGAGGAAACACCATATATTTT	CASSQDRGQGARGNTIYF
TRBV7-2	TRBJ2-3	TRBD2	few	TGTGCCAGCAGCTTAGCGGTTGGCGGGGGTACGCAGTATTTT	CASSLAVGGGTQYF
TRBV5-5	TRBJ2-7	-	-	TGTGCCAGCAGCTTGGCCCCTCGGTCATACGAGCAGTACTTC	CASSLAPRSYEQYF
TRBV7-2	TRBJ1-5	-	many	TGTGCCAGCAGCTCCCGGCCCGCGCATGAGGGGGTTTATAGCAATCAGCCCCAGCATTTT	CASSSRPAHEGVYSNQPQHF
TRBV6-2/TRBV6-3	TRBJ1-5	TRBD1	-	TGTGCCAGCGTTGCGGACAGGGGTAATCAGCCCCAGCATTTT	CASVADRGNQPQHF
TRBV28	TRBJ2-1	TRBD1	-	TGTGCCAGCAGCACCACCCGGGACAGGGGGGACAATGAGCAGTTCTTC	CASSTTRDRGDNEQFF
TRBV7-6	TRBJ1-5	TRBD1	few	TGTGCCAGGGCACCTGGGACAGGGGTCTGGGGCAATCAGCCCCAGCATTTT	CARAPGTGVWGNQPQHF
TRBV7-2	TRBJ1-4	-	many	TGTGCCAGCAGCTTAGACTGGTCTAATGAAAAACTGTTTTTT	CASSLDWSNEKLFF
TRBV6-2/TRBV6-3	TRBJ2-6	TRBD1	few	TGTGCCAGCAGTTACCGGGACAGGGGGATCTCTGGGGCCAACGTCCTGACTTTC	CASSYRDRGISGANVLTF
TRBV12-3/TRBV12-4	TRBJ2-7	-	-	TGTGCCAGCAGTTTACGTGAAGGCTCCTACGAGCAGTACTTC	CASSLREGSYEQYF
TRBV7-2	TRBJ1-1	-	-	TGTGCCAGCAGCTTATATAAGAGCACTGAAGCTTTCTTT	CASSLYKSTEAFF
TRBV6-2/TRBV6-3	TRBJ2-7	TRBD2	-	TGTGCCAGCAGTCACCCAACTAGCGGGAGCTACGAGCAGTACTTC	CASSHPTSGSYEQYF
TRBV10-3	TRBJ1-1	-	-	TGTGCCATCACAGGGGTCTTGGACACTGAAGCTTTCTTT	CAITGVLDTEAFF
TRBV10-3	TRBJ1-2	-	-	TGTGCCATCAGTGAGTCGACAGTGGATGGCTACACCTTC	CAISESTVDGYTF
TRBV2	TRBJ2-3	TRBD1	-	TGTGCCAGCGCGGGGACAGGGGGCCACGGAGATACGCAGTATTTT	CASAGTGGHGDTQYF
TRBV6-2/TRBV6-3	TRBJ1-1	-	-	TGTGCCAGCAGGCACACCGACGGATACCTCACTGAAGCTTTCTTT	CASRHTDGYLTEAFF
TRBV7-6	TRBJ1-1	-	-	TGTGCCTCCGAAACAGGGATGGACACTGAAGCTTTCTTT	CASETGMDTEAFF
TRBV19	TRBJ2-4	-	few	TGTGCCAGTAGTTTCCGACAGGCCAAAAACATTCAGTACTTC	CASSFRQAKNIQYF
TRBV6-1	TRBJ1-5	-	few	TGTGCCAGCAGTGGACAGAGGAATCAGCCCCAGCATTTT	CASSGQRNQPQHF
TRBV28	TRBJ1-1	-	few	TGTGCCAGCAGTTTGCGCCAGCTCCGGAGGAACACTGAAGCTTTCTTT	CASSLRQLRRNTEAFF
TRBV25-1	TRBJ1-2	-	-	TGTGCCAGCAGTGAATATGACAGATACTATGGCTACACCTTC	CASSEYDRYYGYTF
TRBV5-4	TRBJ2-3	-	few	TGTGCCAGCAGCTTGGACATCGGCACAGATACGCAGTATTTT	CASSLDIGTDTQYF
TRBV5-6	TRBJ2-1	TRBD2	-	TGTGCCAGCAGCCCGACTAGCGGGAACTACAATGAGCAGTTCTTC	CASSPTSGNYNEQFF
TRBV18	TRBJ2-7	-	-	TGTGCCAGCTCACAAGTTCAGGGCGCCTTGGGCGCCGAGCAGTACTTC	CASSQVQGALGAEQYF
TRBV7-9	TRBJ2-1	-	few	TGTGCCAGCAGCTCCCCAATTGCCCTCTACAATGAGCAGTTCTTC	CASSSPIALYNEQFF
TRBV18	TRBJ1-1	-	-	TGTGCCAGCTTCCTATGGGGGCCGAGTGAAGCTTTCTTT	CASFLWGPSEAFF
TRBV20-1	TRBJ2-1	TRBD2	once	TGCAGTGCTAGAGACTTAGAAAGCGGGAGTCGCTATGAGCAGTTCTTC	CSARDLESGSRYEQFF
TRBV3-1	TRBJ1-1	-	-	TGTGCCAGCAGCCAAGAGGGGTCGAACACTGAAGCTTTCTTT	CASSQEGSNTEAFF
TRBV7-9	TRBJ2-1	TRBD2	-	TGTGCCAGCAGCGGGACTAGCGGCAGAGCTTCCTACAATGAGCAGTTCTTC	CASSGTSGRASYNEQFF
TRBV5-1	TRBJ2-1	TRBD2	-	TGCGCCAGCAGCTTGGGCGGGACGGGGGGGCCCCCCTACAATGAGCAGTTCTTC	CASSLGGTGGPPYNEQFF